The 30 T cell receptor beta chains listed next were all sequenced from one sample in a study of glioma-infiltrating T cells after dendritic cell vaccination. TCRdb's copy holds only in-frame clones and misses some; the assay was immunoSEQ multiplex PCR. The repertoire consists of around 100,000 clones, with about four fifths occurring once and the leading ten covering more than 10%. The material sequenced was blood, taken before dendritic cell vaccination. The receptors were sampled from a human donor with glioblastoma.

The V and J genes are TRBV7-2 and TRBJ2-3; 9 bases are a match to TRBD2. The germline V gene has CDR1 SGHTA and CDR2 FQGNSA. With V trimmed by 6 bases and J by 6 bases, 10 bases remained unmatched. This CDR3 is 15 amino acids long. Here the CDR3 reads CASSRAPSGADTQYF. The CDR3 coding sequence is TGTGCCAGCAGTAGGGCCCCTAGCGGGGCGGATACGCAGTATTTT.

J is TRBJ1-6 and V is TRBV5-4; 7 bases match TRBD1. The trim removed 4 bases at V and 10 bases at J, leaving 17 bases unmatched. CDR1 and CDR2 from the germline V gene are SGHNT and YYREEE (reference sequence). The CDR3 is 17 residues long. CDR3 residues: CASSLLGGTAASSPLHF. The CDR3 region has the DNA TGTGCCAGCAGCCTACTCGGCGGGACAGCCGCTTCCTCACCCCTCCACTTT.

V is TRBV2 and J is TRBJ1-1; no definite D call. This CDR3 comprises 16 residues. Trimming removed 0 bases at V and 1 base at J, with 12 bases between. Germline V gene data show CDR1 as SNHLY and CDR2 as FYNNEI. CDR3 in amino acids: CASSEALGRGNTEAFF. CDR3 nucleotides: TGTGCCAGCAGTGAAGCGCTTGGCCGAGGGAACACTGAAGCTTTCTTT.

This clone has just a few counts. The V call is TRBV5-1, the J call TRBJ1-1; TRBD1 might be the D (6 bases). Germline assignment: CDR1 SGHRS and CDR2 YFSETQ. The CDR3 is 14 amino acids. Trimming left V 1 base short and J 1 base short, with 8 bases between. This CDR3 is CASSLRQENTEAFF. The CDR3 nucleotides read TGCGCCAGCAGCTTGCGACAGGAGAACACTGAAGCTTTCTTT. Combining the CDR3 with reference TRBV5-1 and TRBJ1-1 gives the whole variable domain KAGVTQTPRYLIKTRGQQVTLSCSPISGHRSVSWYQQTPGQGLQFLFEYFSETQRNKGNFPGRFSGRQFSNSRSEMNVSTLELGDSALYLCASSLRQENTEAFFGQGTRLTVV.

The chain combines TRBV30 with TRBJ1-1; D gene ambiguous. Germline CDR1 reads GTSNPN; CDR2 reads SVGIG (reference sequence). V dropped 0 bases and J dropped 0 bases, with 14 bases sitting between them. This CDR3 spans 16 amino acids. CDR3 region: CAWSVGYGVMNTEAFF. CDR3 in DNA: TGTGCCTGGAGTGTCGGTTACGGGGTGATGAACACTGAAGCTTTCTTT.

V usage is TRBV6-5 and J usage is TRBJ2-7; a possible D gene is TRBD2 (6 bases). V lost 5 bases and J 3 bases, leaving 14 bases between the germline ends. The CDR3 extends over 14 amino acids. Germline CDR1 is MNHEY and CDR2 is SVGAGI. Here the CDR3 reads CASSLRDSGYEQYF. CDR3 sequence (DNA): TGTGCCAGCAGTCTGCGGGACTCAGGCTACGAGCAGTACTTC.

The table lists this clone with a few counts. The rearrangement uses TRBV30 and TRBJ2-5; D gene unclear. Trimming shortened V by 5 bases and J by 5 bases, and 15 bases separated the two germline ends. This CDR3 is built from 13 residues. Germline V gene lookup returns CDR1 GTSNPN and CDR2 SVGIG (reference sequence). The CDR3 DNA follows: TGTGCCTGGGCTGAGTGGCGGCGGGAGACCCAGTACTTC. It specifies CAWAEWRRETQYF.

Here the CDR3 DNA reads TGTGCCAGCAGCCTAGGTGAGGGCGCCGGCTACTACGAGCAGTACTTC. Translating gives CASSLGEGAGYYEQYF. The chain joins TRBV11-1 to TRBJ2-7; D is possibly TRBD2 (5 bases). The germline V and J ends were trimmed by 5 bases and 3 bases, with 20 bases remaining between them. Germline V gene sequence: CDR1 SGHAT, CDR2 FQDESV (reference sequence). The CDR3 spans 16 residues.

This clone was observed once. This chain links TRBV5-1 with TRBJ2-1, with TRBD2 matching 7 bases. Germline CDR1 SGHRS, CDR2 YFSETQ. This CDR3 has 21 amino acids. Losses at the gene ends were 3 bases for V and 0 bases for J; bases not matched to a gene: 21. In DNA form, the CDR3 reads TGCGCCAGCAGCTCTGACCCCTATATACCGCGGGGGATCAGCTCCTACAATGAGCAGTTCTTC. This sequence encodes CASSSDPYIPRGISSYNEQFF.

The rearrangement joins TRBV6-7 to TRBJ1-1; the D gene is possibly TRBD1 (6 bases). TRBV6-7 is noted as an ORF with a role that remains uncertain. The CDR3 covers 19 residues. V lost 5 bases to trimming and J lost 4 bases, with 29 bases between them. The CDR3 protein is CASSRNGTRERIKVTEAFF. CDR3 DNA: TGTGCCAGCAGTCGGAACGGGACAAGAGAGAGAATAAAGGTCACTGAAGCTTTCTTT.

The chain carries TRBV11-3 and TRBJ2-5, with D tentatively TRBD2 (6 bases). Deletions cut 0 bases from V and 4 bases from J, with 12 bases between. The germline gives CDR1 SGHNT, CDR2 YENEEA. The CDR3 length is 15 residues. This chain's CDR3 is CASSLDQAGIETQYF. CDR3 DNA: TGTGCCAGCAGCTTAGATCAGGCGGGGATAGAGACCCAGTACTTC.

This clone showed up just once. This chain uses TRBV9 with TRBJ2-5, with TRBD2 matching 12 bases. Germline loops: CDR1 SGDLS, CDR2 YYNGEE. The CDR3 is 16 residues long. J was trimmed by 2 bases and V by 3 bases; bases with no gene match: 5. Here the CDR3 DNA reads TGTGCCAGCAGCGGAACTAGCGGGGGGACGCAAGAGACCCAGTACTTC. Translated, it gives CASSGTSGGTQETQYF. The variable domain in full, with the rest retrieved from reference TRBV9 and TRBJ2-5, is DSGVTQTPKHLITATGQRVTLRCSPRSGDLSVYWYQQSLDQGLQFLIQYYNGEERAKGNILERFSAQQFPDLHSELNLSSLELGDSALYFCASSGTSGGTQETQYFGPGTRLLVL.

The V gene is TRBV10-3, the J gene TRBJ2-7; the D gene is possibly TRBD1 (5 bases). Trimming shortened V by 8 bases and J by 1 base, and 9 bases separated the two germline ends. The germline CDR1 and CDR2 sequences are ENHRY and SYGVKD. The CDR3 has 12 amino acids. The CDR3 protein is CAIATGSYEQYF. The CDR3 DNA reads as TGTGCCATCGCAACAGGTTCCTACGAGCAGTACTTC.

V gene TRBV4-2 combines with J gene TRBJ2-1; D might be TRBD1 (5 bases). Germline V gives CDR1 LGHNA, CDR2 YNFKEQ. CDR3 length: 19 amino acids. V lost 0 bases to trimming and J lost 12 bases, with 30 bases between them. This CDR3 is CASSQDLKGSKRRRWGQFF. CDR3 DNA: TGTGCCAGCAGCCAAGATTTAAAGGGGTCCAAGCGCCGTCGATGGGGGCAGTTCTTC.

The rearrangement joins TRBV7-3 to TRBJ1-1, with a weak D call TRBD1 (5 bases). Between the trimmed V and J ends, which lost 2 bases and 4 bases, there was a span of 8 bases. Germline loops: CDR1 SGHTA, CDR2 FQGTGA. CDR3 length equals 13 residues. The CDR3 DNA follows: TGTGCCAGCAGCTTATATAGGGGCACTGAAGCTTTCTTT. This codes for CASSLYRGTEAFF.

The chain couples TRBV7-2 to TRBJ2-1, with D possibly being TRBD1 (5 bases). CDR1 is SGHTA, CDR2 FQGNSA, per germline. The germline V and J ends were trimmed by 2 bases and 4 bases, with 12 bases remaining between them. This CDR3 spans 15 amino acids. The DNA for the CDR3 is TGTGCCAGCAGCTTATATGGGCAGGGATACAATGAGCAGTTCTTC. It is translated as CASSLYGQGYNEQFF.

The rearrangement joins TRBV15 to TRBJ2-7; the D gene is possibly TRBD1 (5 bases). Trimming stripped 2 bases from V and 2 bases from J, with 10 bases between. Germline lookup yields CDR1 LNHNV and CDR2 YYDKDF (reference sequence). The CDR3 sequence is 14 residues long. Written as DNA, the CDR3 is TGTGCCACCAGCAGACACAGGTTCCCCTACGAGCAGTACTTC. Amino acid sequence: CATSRHRFPYEQYF.

This chain connects TRBV5-1 to TRBJ2-2; maybe TRBD2 (6 bases). Germline lookup yields CDR1 SGHRS and CDR2 YFSETQ. The CDR3 sequence is 17 residues long. V was pared by 6 bases and J by 3 bases, with 21 bases between. For the CDR3, the DNA is TGCGCCAGCACCACCCCGAGAGACGGGGGTGACACCGGGGAGCTGTTTTTT. It yields the protein CASTTPRDGGDTGELFF.

The chain carries TRBV7-2 and TRBJ2-7; 10 bases line up with TRBD2. The J segment lost 4 bases and the V segment lost 3 bases, leaving 6 bases of the junction unmatched. The CDR3 length is 15 residues. The germline V gene has CDR1 SGHTA and CDR2 FQGNSA. The CDR3 region is CASSFSGGNLYEQYF. As DNA, the CDR3 is TGTGCCAGCAGCTTTAGCGGGGGGAACCTTTACGAGCAGTACTTC.

The chain combines TRBV4-2 with TRBJ1-5; no reliable D call. The germline CDR1 and CDR2 sequences are LGHNA and YNFKEQ. The CDR3 totals 14 residues. The V end was cut by 4 bases, the J end by 1 base, with 8 bases between. CDR3 nucleotide sequence: TGTGCCAGCAGCCTGGAGGGCAGCAATCAGCCCCAGCATTTT. This codes for CASSLEGSNQPQHF.

V gene TRBV30 combines with J gene TRBJ1-3; D may be TRBD1 (5 bases). Germline CDR1 is GTSNPN and CDR2 is SVGIG (reference sequence). The CDR3 sequence is 14 residues long. V lost 4 bases and J 4 bases, leaving 14 bases between the germline ends. The CDR3 reads CAWNRGLGGNTIYF. CDR3 nucleotides: TGTGCCTGGAATAGGGGCCTAGGGGGAAACACCATATATTTT.

Comment on this clone: The same CDR3 also results from other DNA sequences found in this sample. This chain connects TRBV4-2 to TRBJ2-3; 11 bases map to TRBD2. CDR1 is LGHNA and CDR2 is YNFKEQ in the germline V gene. The CDR3 contains 16 residues. Trimming at V came to 3 bases and at J to 7 bases, leaving 9 bases not matched to a gene. CDR3 DNA sequence: TGTGCCAGCAGCCAGGAACTAGCGGGGGCACTTCATACGCAGTATTTT. It codes for CASSQELAGALHTQYF.

This clone appeared many times. The chain has TRBV4-3 and TRBJ1-5; a possible D gene is TRBD1 (6 bases). The germline gives CDR1 LGHNA, CDR2 YSLEER. CDR3 length: 15 amino acids. The V end was cut by 0 bases, the J end by 4 bases, with 10 bases between. Here the CDR3 DNA reads TGCGCCAGCAGCCAAGATATAACAGGGAATCAGCCCCAGCATTTT. Its translation: CASSQDITGNQPQHF.

The gene calls are TRBV4-3 and TRBJ2-3; 12 bases agree with TRBD2. CDR3 size: 19 residues. Germline V lookup: CDR1 LGHNA, CDR2 YSLEER. V was pared by 2 bases and J by 5 bases, with 14 bases of the junction left unmatched. CDR3 nucleotides: TGCGCCAGCAGCCAAAACCCCGTCGCTAGCGGGGGGGCAGAAGATACGCAGTATTTT. This sequence encodes CASSQNPVASGGAEDTQYF.

This chain connects TRBV5-4 to TRBJ2-5, with a weak D call TRBD2 (6 bases). This CDR3 comprises 14 residues. Germline V gene lookup returns CDR1 SGHNT and CDR2 YYREEE (reference sequence). Between the trimmed V and J ends, which lost 3 bases and 1 base, there was a span of 10 bases. The CDR3 loop reads CASSSGLIQETQYF. For the CDR3, the DNA is TGTGCCAGCAGCTCCGGACTAATCCAAGAGACCCAGTACTTC.

The chain is built from TRBV4-3 and TRBJ1-1; D uncertain. V shed 6 bases and J shed 0 bases, with 14 bases lying between them. Germline V gives CDR1 LGHNA, CDR2 YSLEER. The CDR3 contains 15 residues. This CDR3 is CASRHTTNMNTEAFF. The CDR3 DNA is TGCGCCAGCAGACATACGACAAACATGAACACTGAAGCTTTCTTT.

The chain employs TRBV5-1 and TRBJ1-4; TRBD1 matches at 9 bases. V shed 2 bases, J shed 2 bases, and the junction held 7 bases outside the gene matches. The germline V gene encodes CDR1 SGHRS and CDR2 YFSETQ. The CDR3 covers 17 residues. In DNA form, the CDR3 reads TGCGCCAGCAGCTTTTTTTACAGGGGGCTCACTAATGAAAAACTGTTTTTT. It encodes CASSFFYRGLTNEKLFF.

The CDR3 loop is CASSLDRSGGELFF. In DNA form, the CDR3 reads TGTGCCAGCAGTTTAGACCGTTCGGGTGGGGAGCTGTTTTTT. The chain employs TRBV5-4 and TRBJ2-2, with no clear D. Trimming took off 5 bases at V and 8 bases at J, with 16 bases between the two ends. The CDR3 covers 14 residues. From germline, CDR1 is SGHNT and CDR2 YYREEE (reference sequence).

The chain couples TRBV28 to TRBJ2-6; 7 bases are shared with TRBD1. From germline, CDR1 is MDHEN and CDR2 SYDVKM. The CDR3 has 16 residues. V gave up 5 bases and J gave up 3 bases; unmatched junction bases: 7. The CDR3 sequence: CASSPLRGYGANVLTF. For the CDR3, the DNA is TGTGCCAGCAGTCCCCTCAGGGGGTATGGGGCCAACGTCCTGACTTTC.

This clone was picked up a small number of times. The V gene is TRBV30, the J gene TRBJ1-4; 8 positions match TRBD1. V dropped 0 bases and J dropped 8; count of bases not matched to a gene: 5. This CDR3 spans 14 amino acids. Per germline, CDR1 GTSNPN and CDR2 SVGIG (reference sequence). CDR3 protein: CAWSVQGGWEKLFF. The CDR3 region has the DNA TGTGCCTGGAGTGTACAGGGGGGTTGGGAAAAACTGTTTTTT.